These T cell receptor beta chains were read from a single sample in a study of cytomegalovirus exposure and HLA in healthy donors. Generated by immunoSEQ multiplex PCR, the TCRdb table keeps only in-frame clones and is missing some. This sample carries just over 150,000 clones, under 90% of them seen once, and the ten largest clones take 1.9%. Sequenced sample: PBMCs. These receptor sequences come from a young man in good health and CMV-seronegative. CDR3s include the opening cysteine and the closing phenylalanine or tryptophan. The order of the fields is CDR3 protein, CDR3 DNA, J gene, clone size, V gene, D gene. D genes are given only for firm matches. Rows may omit the clone size; those that give it use once, few, many or a size class.

CASSSRQTSSEKLFF TGTGCCAGCAGCTCCCGACAGACCAGCAGCGAAAAACTGTTTTTT TRBJ1-4 NA TRBV7-2 NA
CASSLGTQATNEKLFF TGTGCCAGCAGCTTAGGTACTCAAGCAACTAATGAAAAACTGTTTTTT TRBJ1-4 NA TRBV7-6 NA
CASGGRQNTGELFF TGTGCCAGCGGTGGGCGACAGAACACCGGGGAGCTGTTTTTT TRBJ2-2 NA TRBV7-9 NA
CSSSLPPTNEKLFF TGTTCCAGCAGCCTACCACCAACTAATGAAAAACTGTTTTTT TRBJ1-4 NA TRBV7-9 NA
CASRGPGGGHEQYF TGTGCCAGCAGAGGCCCAGGGGGTGGCCACGAGCAGTACTTC TRBJ2-7 NA TRBV27 TRBD1
CASSWENNYGYTF TGTGCCAGCAGCTGGGAGAATAACTATGGCTACACCTTC TRBJ1-2 NA TRBV6-1 NA
CASSLVLNQPQHF TGTGCCAGCAGCTTAGTCCTCAATCAGCCCCAGCATTTT TRBJ1-5 NA TRBV7-2 NA
CASRLPGQIYGYTF TGTGCCAGCAGGTTACCGGGACAGATTTATGGCTACACCTTC TRBJ1-2 NA TRBV6-5 TRBD1
CATSRDWGVPYNEQFF TGTGCCACCAGCAGAGATTGGGGGGTCCCCTACAATGAACAGTTCTTC TRBJ2-1 NA TRBV15 NA
CATRLAGARYTF TGTGCCACCCGGCTGGCAGGCGCGCGCTACACCTTC TRBJ1-2 NA TRBV28 NA
CASSPETGAVYGYTF TGTGCCAGCAGTCCTGAGACAGGGGCGGTCTATGGCTACACCTTC TRBJ1-2 NA TRBV5-4 TRBD1
CASSLYKSNQPQHF TGTGCCAGCAGCTTATACAAAAGCAATCAGCCCCAGCATTTT TRBJ1-5 NA TRBV5-6 NA
CASILRGLNTEAFF TGTGCCAGCATTCTCAGGGGGCTGAACACTGAAGCTTTCTTT TRBJ1-1 once TRBV6-1 TRBD1
CASSRDIRAEAFF TGTGCCAGCAGTAGGGACATTCGGGCTGAAGCTTTCTTT TRBJ1-1 few TRBV2 NA
CASSKQESSYEQYF TGTGCCAGCAGTAAACAGGAGAGCTCCTACGAGCAGTACTTC TRBJ2-7 NA TRBV28 NA
CASSLGRREYTDTQYF TGTGCCAGCAGCTTGGGACGCCGGGAGTACACAGATACGCAGTATTTT TRBJ2-3 NA TRBV5-5 NA
CSVPTSGSNTGELFF TGCAGCGTCCCCACTAGCGGGTCGAACACCGGGGAGCTGTTTTTT TRBJ2-2 few TRBV29-1 TRBD2
CASSFGQGPTEAFF TGTGCCAGCAGCTTTGGACAGGGTCCCACTGAAGCTTTCTTT TRBJ1-1 few TRBV11-1 TRBD1
CASGTANYGYTF TGTGCCAGCGGGACAGCGAATTATGGCTACACCTTC TRBJ1-2 once TRBV19 TRBD1
CASSPRTGGYGYTF TGTGCCAGCAGTCCGCGGACAGGGGGCTATGGCTACACCTTC TRBJ1-2 NA TRBV2 TRBD1
CASGLVDRGEQYF TGTGCTAGTGGTTTGGTAGACAGAGGCGAGCAGTACTTC TRBJ2-7 NA TRBV12-5 NA
CASSLAGFSSGANVLTF TGTGCCAGCAGCTTAGCAGGGTTCTCATCTGGGGCCAACGTCCTGACTTTC TRBJ2-6 NA TRBV7-3 NA
CASSVGTGNEKLFF TGTGCCAGCAGCGTAGGGACAGGGAATGAAAAACTGTTTTTT TRBJ1-4 NA TRBV9 TRBD1
CSSSPSLGGQGETQYF TGTTCCAGCAGCCCGTCTTTGGGGGGGCAGGGAGAGACCCAGTACTTC TRBJ2-5 NA TRBV7-9 NA
CASSQDLLQDELFF TGTGCCAGCAGCCAAGATCTGTTACAAGATGAACTGTTTTTT TRBJ1-4 once TRBV14 NA
CASSLGGRADTGELFF TGTGCCAGCAGCTTGGGGGGGAGGGCGGACACCGGGGAGCTGTTTTTT TRBJ2-2 NA TRBV7-2 TRBD2
CASTKPGQLHIPHEKLFF TGTGCCAGCACCAAGCCGGGACAGCTTCATATCCCCCATGAAAAACTGTTTTTT TRBJ1-4 NA TRBV7-9 TRBD1
CASSDSGPAQETQYF TGTGCCAGCAGTGACTCTGGGCCGGCCCAAGAGACCCAGTACTTC TRBJ2-5 NA TRBV6-4 NA
CASLPRVSGANVLTF TGTGCCAGCCTGCCCCGCGTTTCTGGGGCCAACGTCCTGACTTTC TRBJ2-6 NA TRBV6-4 NA
CATSRDQGTGNTIYF TGTGCCACCAGCAGAGATCAGGGGACTGGAAACACCATATATTTT TRBJ1-3 NA TRBV15 NA
CASTPKPGQGDTEAFF TGTGCCAGCACTCCGAAGCCGGGACAGGGGGACACTGAAGCTTTCTTT TRBJ1-1 NA TRBV6-6 TRBD1
CASSRLAGAPIAKNIQYF TGTGCCAGCAGTCGACTAGCGGGAGCCCCTATAGCCAAAAACATTCAGTACTTC TRBJ2-4 NA TRBV28 TRBD2
CSVDWFRGAGTEAFF TGCAGCGTTGACTGGTTCCGGGGCGCGGGAACTGAAGCTTTCTTT TRBJ1-1 NA TRBV29-1 NA
CASSADTYEQYF TGTGCCAGCAGCGCGGACACCTACGAGCAGTACTTC TRBJ2-7 few TRBV7-9 NA
CASSESQGLSYEQYF TGCGCCAGCAGTGAGTCACAGGGGCTCTCCTACGAGCAGTACTTC TRBJ2-7 NA TRBV10-2 TRBD1
CASSPPRSLAGGNTGELFF TGTGCCAGCAGTCCACCCCGGTCCCTAGCGGGGGGCAACACCGGGGAGCTGTTTTTT TRBJ2-2 NA TRBV28 TRBD2
CASSLVYRHNEQFF TGCGCCAGCAGCTTGGTGTACAGACACAATGAGCAGTTCTTC TRBJ2-1 few TRBV5-1 NA
CASSVGTDNF TGTGCCAGCAGCGTCGGGACAGACAACTTC TRBJ1-2 few TRBV6-5 TRBD1
CASQPGTSGNEQFF TGCGCCAGCCAGCCGGGGACTAGCGGGAATGAGCAGTTCTTC TRBJ2-1 NA TRBV5-1 TRBD2